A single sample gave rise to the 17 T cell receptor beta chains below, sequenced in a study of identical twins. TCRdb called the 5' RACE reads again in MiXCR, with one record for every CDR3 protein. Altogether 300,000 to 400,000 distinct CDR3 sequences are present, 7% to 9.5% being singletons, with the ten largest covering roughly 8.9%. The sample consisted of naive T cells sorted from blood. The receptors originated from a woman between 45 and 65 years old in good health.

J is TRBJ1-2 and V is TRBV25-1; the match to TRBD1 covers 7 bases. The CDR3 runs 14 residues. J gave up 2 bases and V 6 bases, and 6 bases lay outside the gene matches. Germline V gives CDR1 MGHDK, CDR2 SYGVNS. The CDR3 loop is CASSGDSLNYGYTF. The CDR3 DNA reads TGTGCCAGCAGCGGGGACAGCTTAAACTATGGCTACACCTTC.

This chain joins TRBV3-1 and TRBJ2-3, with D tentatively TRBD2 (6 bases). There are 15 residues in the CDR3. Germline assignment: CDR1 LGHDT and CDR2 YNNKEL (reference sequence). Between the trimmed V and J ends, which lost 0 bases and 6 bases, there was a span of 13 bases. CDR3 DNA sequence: TGTGCCAGCAGCCAAGAACTAGCACTCACTGATACGCAGTATTTT. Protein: CASSQELALTDTQYF.

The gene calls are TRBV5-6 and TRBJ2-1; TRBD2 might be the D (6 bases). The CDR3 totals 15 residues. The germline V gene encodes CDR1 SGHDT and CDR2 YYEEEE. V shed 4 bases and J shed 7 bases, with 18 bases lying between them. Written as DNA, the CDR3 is TGTGCCAGCAGCCTGAGTGGCGGGGTCGTAAATGAGCAGTTCTTC. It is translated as CASSLSGGVVNEQFF.

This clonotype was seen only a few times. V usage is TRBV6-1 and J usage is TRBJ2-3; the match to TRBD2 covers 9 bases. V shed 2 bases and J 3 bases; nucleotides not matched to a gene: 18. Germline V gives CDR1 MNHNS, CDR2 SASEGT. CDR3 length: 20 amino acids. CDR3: CASSELAGLLAADSTDTQYF. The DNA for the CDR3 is TGTGCCAGCAGTGAACTAGCGGGACTCCTCGCTGCGGACTCAACAGATACGCAGTATTTT.

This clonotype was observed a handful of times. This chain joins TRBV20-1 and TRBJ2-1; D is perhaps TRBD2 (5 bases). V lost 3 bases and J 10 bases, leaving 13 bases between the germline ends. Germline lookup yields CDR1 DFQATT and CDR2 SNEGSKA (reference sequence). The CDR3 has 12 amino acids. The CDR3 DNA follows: TGCAGTGCTAGCCGGACTGGAGTAGAGCAGTTCTTC. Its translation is CSASRTGVEQFF.

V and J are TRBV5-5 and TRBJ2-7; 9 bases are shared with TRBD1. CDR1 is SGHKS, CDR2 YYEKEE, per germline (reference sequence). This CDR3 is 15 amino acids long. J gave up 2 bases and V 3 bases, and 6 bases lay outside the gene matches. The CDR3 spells CASSYRDRETYEQYF. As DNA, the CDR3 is TGTGCCAGCAGCTACCGGGACAGGGAGACCTACGAGCAGTACTTC. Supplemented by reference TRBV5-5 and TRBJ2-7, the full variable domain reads DAGVTQSPTHLIKTRGQQVTLRCSPISGHKSVSWYQQVLGQGPQFIFQYYEKEERGRGNFPDRFSARQFPNYSSELNVNALLLGDSALYLCASSYRDRETYEQYFGPGTRLTVT.

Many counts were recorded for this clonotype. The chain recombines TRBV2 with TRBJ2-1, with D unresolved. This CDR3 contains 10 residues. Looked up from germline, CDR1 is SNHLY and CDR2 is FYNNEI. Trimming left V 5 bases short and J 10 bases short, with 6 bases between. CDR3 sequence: CASSRKEQFF. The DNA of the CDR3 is TGTGCCAGCAGTAGAAAGGAGCAGTTCTTC.

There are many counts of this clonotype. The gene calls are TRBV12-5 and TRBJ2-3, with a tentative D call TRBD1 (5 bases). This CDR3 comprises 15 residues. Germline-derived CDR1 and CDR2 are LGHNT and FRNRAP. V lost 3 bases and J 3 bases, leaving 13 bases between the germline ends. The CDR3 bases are TGTGCTAGTGGTTTAACAGGAGCGCTTACAGATACGCAGTATTTT. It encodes CASGLTGALTDTQYF.

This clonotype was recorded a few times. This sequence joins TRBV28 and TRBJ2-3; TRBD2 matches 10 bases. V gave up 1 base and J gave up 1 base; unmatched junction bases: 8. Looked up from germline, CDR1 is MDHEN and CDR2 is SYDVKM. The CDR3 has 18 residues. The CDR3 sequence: CASSLSLLAGVGTDTQYF. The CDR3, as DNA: TGTGCCAGCAGTTTATCCCTTCTAGCGGGAGTTGGCACAGATACGCAGTATTTT.

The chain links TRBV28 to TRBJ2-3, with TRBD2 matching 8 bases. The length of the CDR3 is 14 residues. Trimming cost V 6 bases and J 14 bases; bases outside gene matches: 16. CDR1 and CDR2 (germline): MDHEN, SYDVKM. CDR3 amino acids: CASSPDPGGFSWYF. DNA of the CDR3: TGTGCCAGCAGCCCGGATCCGGGAGGGTTTTCTTGGTATTTT.

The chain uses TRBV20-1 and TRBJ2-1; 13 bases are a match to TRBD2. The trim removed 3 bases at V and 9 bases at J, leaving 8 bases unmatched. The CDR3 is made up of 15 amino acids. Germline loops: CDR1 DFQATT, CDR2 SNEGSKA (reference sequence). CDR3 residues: CSARGTSGRAFEQFF. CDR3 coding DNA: TGCAGTGCTAGGGGAACTAGCGGGAGGGCCTTTGAGCAGTTCTTC.

The DNA for the CDR3 is TGTGCCACCAGTCCACAGGGGGCAGCCTACAATGAGCAGTTCTTC. It codes for CATSPQGAAYNEQFF. V and J are TRBV24-1 and TRBJ2-1; 9 bases map to TRBD1. The germline CDR1 and CDR2 sequences are KGHDR and SFDVKD. CDR3 size: 15 residues. V shed 6 bases, J shed 2 bases, and the junction held 4 bases outside the gene matches.

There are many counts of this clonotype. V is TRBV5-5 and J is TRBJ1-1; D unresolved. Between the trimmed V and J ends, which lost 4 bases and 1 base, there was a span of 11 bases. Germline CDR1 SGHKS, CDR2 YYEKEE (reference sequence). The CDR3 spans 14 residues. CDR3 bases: TGTGCCAGCAGCCCGTGGAGCGGGAACACTGAAGCTTTCTTT. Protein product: CASSPWSGNTEAFF.

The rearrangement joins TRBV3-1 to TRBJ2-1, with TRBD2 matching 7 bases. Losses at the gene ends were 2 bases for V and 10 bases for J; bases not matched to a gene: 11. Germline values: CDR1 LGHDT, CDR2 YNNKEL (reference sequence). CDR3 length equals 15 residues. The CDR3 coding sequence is TGTGCCAGCAGCCAAAAGGCTAGCGGTCGGGGGGAGCAGTTCTTC. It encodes CASSQKASGRGEQFF.

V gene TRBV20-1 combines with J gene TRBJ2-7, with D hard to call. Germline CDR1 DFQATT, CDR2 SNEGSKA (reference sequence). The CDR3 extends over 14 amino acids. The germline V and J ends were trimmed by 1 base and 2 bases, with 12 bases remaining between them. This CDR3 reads CSARVAGSPYEQYV. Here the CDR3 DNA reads TGCAGTGCTAGAGTGGCAGGTTCCCCCTACGAGCAGTACGTC.

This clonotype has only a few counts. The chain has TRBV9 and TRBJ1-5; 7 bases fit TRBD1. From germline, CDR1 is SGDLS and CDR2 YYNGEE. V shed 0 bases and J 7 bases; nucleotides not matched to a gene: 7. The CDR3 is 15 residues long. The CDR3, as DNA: TGTGCCAGCAGCGTAGGAGGGGGCCCGGAGCAGCCCCAGCATTTT. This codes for CASSVGGGPEQPQHF.

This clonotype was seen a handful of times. The CDR3 reads CASSLEAGGPHYYEQYF. The DNA of the CDR3 is TGTGCCAGCAGCCTAGAAGCGGGAGGGCCCCACTACTACGAGCAGTACTTC. V and J are TRBV7-6 and TRBJ2-7; 10 bases agree with TRBD2. The germline V gene has CDR1 SGHVS and CDR2 FNYEAQ. This CDR3 contains 17 residues. V trimming: 5 bases; J trimming: 3 bases; junction bases outside the gene matches: 13.